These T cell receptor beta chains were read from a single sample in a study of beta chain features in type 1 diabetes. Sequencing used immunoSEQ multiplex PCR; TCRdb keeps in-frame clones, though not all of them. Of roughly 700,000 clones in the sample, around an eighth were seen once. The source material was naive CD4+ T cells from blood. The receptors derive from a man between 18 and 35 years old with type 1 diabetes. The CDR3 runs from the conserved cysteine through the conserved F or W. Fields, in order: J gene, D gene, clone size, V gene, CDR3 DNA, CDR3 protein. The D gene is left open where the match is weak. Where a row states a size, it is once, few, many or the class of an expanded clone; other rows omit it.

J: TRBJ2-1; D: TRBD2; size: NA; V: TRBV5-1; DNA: TGCGCCAGCAGCCCTCCCGGGGGACTAGGGGAGATGCGGGAGCAGTTCTTC; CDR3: CASSPPGGLGEMREQFF
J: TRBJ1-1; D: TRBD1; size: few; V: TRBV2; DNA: TGTGCCAGCTCCGGGGGGACAGCTGAAGCTTTCTTT; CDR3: CASSGGTAEAFF
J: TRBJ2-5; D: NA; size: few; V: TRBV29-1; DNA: TGCAGCGTAGGAATGGGAGGGGGGAGAGAGACCCAGTACTTC; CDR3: CSVGMGGGRETQYF
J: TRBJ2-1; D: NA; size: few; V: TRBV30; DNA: TGTGCCTCTAATCCGGGAGCCTACAATGAGCAGTTCTTC; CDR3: CASNPGAYNEQFF
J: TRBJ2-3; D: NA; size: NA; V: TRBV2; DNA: TGTGCCAGCAGGGAAAACCCAGATACGCAGTATTTT; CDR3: CASRENPDTQYF
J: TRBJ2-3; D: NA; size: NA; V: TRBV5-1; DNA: TGCGCCAGCAGCTTGCAGACAGATACGCAGTATTTT; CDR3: CASSLQTDTQYF
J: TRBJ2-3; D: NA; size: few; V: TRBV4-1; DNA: TGCGCCAGCAGCCAAGATGGGGGACGGACAGATACGCAGTATTTT; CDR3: CASSQDGGRTDTQYF
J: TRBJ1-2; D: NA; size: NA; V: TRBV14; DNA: TGTGCCAGCACCCAGGCGGGACAAATCTATGGCTACACCTTC; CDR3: CASTQAGQIYGYTF
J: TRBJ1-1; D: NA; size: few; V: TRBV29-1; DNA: TGCAGCGTTGACAGCGTGAACACTGAAGCTTTCTTT; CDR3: CSVDSVNTEAFF
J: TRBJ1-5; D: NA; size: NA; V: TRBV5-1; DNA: TGCGCCAGCAGCATACGCTCCGGGACAACTGAGCCCCAGCATTTT; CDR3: CASSIRSGTTEPQHF
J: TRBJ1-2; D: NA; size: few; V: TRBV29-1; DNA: TGCAGCGTTGTCAGCAACTATGGCTACACCTTC; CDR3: CSVVSNYGYTF
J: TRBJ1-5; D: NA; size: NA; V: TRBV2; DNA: TGTGCCAGCAGGCGGGGGACAAGCAATCAGCCCCAGCATTTT; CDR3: CASRRGTSNQPQHF
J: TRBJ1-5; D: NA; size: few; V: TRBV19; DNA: TGTGCCAGTAGTATAGCCGCCAACCAGCCCCAGCATTTT; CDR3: CASSIAANQPQHF
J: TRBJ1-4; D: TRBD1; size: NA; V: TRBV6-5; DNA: TGTGCCAGCAGTTTACAACAGGGGACTAATGAAAAACTGTTTTTT; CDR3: CASSLQQGTNEKLFF
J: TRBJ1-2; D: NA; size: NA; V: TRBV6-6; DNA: TGTGCCAGCAGCAGAGTGGCGGCAGGGCAAGGCTACACCTTC; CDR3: CASSRVAAGQGYTF
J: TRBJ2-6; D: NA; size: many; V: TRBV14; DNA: TGTGCCAGCAGTGGAGGGGCCCACGTCCTGACTTTC; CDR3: CASSGGAHVLTF
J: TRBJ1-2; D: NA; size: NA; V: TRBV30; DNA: TGTGCCTCGAGGGTCTATGGCTACACCTTC; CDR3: CASRVYGYTF
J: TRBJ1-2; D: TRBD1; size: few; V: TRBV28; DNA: TGTGCCAGCAGGGAGGGACAGGGGGCGAGGGGCTACACCTTC; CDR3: CASREGQGARGYTF
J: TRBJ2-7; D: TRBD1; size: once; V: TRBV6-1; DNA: TGTGCCAGCAGTAGGGACAGGGGAGGCGAGCAGTACTTC; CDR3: CASSRDRGGEQYF
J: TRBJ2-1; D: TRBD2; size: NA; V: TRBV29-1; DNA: TGCAGCGTTGGAGCGGGGGCCGACAATGAGCAGTTCTTC; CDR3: CSVGAGADNEQFF
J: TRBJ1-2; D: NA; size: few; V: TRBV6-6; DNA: TGTGCCAGCAGACCCGGACCTGAGGGTGGCTACACCTTC; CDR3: CASRPGPEGGYTF
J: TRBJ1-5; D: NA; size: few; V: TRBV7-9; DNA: TGTGCCAGCAGCAGATCAGGGGGCAATCAGCCCCAGCATTTT; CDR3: CASSRSGGNQPQHF
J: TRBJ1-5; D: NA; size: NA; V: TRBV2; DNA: TGTGCCAGCAGTGATTTTAGTAGCAATCAGCCCCAGCATTTT; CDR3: CASSDFSSNQPQHF
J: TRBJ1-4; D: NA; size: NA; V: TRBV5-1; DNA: TGCGCCAGCAGCTTGGAAGGACCTAATGAAAAACTGTTTTTT; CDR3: CASSLEGPNEKLFF
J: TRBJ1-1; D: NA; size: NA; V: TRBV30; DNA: TGTGCCTGGAATAGGGGCGCCGGCACTGAAGCTTTCTTT; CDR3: CAWNRGAGTEAFF
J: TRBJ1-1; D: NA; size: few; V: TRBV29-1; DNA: TGCAGCGTTGCTCAGGGCACTGAAGCTTTCTTT; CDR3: CSVAQGTEAFF
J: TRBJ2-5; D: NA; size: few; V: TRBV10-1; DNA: TGCGCCAGCAGTGAAGGTTCGCAAGAGACCCAGTACTTC; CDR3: CASSEGSQETQYF
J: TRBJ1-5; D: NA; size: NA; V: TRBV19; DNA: TGTGCCAGTAACCTAGTAGGGACAAAGTCTAGCAATCAGCCCCAGCATTTT; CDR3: CASNLVGTKSSNQPQHF
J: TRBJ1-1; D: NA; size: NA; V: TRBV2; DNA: TGTGCCAGCAGTGAATTCACTGAAGCTTTCTTT; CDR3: CASSEFTEAFF
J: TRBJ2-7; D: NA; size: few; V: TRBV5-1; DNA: TGCGCCAGCTTCAGCTCGGACAGCCACGAGCAGTACTTC; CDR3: CASFSSDSHEQYF
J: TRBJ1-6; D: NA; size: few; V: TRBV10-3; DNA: TGTGCCATCAGTGAGGGGGGACTTCGGGTTAATTCACCCCTCCACTTT; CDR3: CAISEGGLRVNSPLHF
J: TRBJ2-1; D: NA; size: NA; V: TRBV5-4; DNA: TGTGCCAGCACCCCGCGCGGGGCACTATACAATGAGCAGTTCTTC; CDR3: CASTPRGALYNEQFF
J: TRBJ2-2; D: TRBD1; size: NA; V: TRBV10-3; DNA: TGTGCCATCAGAGGGACAGGGGAGGCCGGGGAGCTGTTTTTT; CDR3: CAIRGTGEAGELFF
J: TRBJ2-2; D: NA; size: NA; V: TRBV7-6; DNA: TGTGCCAGCAGCCCCCGGGATGGAGACACCGGGGAGCTGTTTTTT; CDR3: CASSPRDGDTGELFF
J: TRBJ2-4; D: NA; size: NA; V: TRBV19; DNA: TGTGCCAGTAGTATTTCCCACGGGGGAGGCAAAAACATTCAGTACTTC; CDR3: CASSISHGGGKNIQYF
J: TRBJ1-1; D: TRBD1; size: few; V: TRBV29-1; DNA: TGCAGCGTCGTCAGGGGGCGAGGCGGGACTGAAGCTTTCTTT; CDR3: CSVVRGRGGTEAFF
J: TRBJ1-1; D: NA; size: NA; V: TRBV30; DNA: TGTGCCTGGAGTCGGGACCTCACTGAAGCTTTCTTT; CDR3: CAWSRDLTEAFF
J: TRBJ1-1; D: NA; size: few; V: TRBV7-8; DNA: TGTGCCAGCAGCCCCGTGAGGACTGAAGCTTTCTTT; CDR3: CASSPVRTEAFF
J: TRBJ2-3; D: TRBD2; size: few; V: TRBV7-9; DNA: TGTGCCAGCAGCTACCTAGCGGGGGGCGCAACTAGCACAGATACGCAGTATTTT; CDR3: CASSYLAGGATSTDTQYF
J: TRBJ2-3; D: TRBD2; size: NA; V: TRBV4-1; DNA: TGCGCCAGCAGCCAAGTCTCACTAGCGGGGGGGGTCACAGATACGCAGTATTTT; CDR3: CASSQVSLAGGVTDTQYF